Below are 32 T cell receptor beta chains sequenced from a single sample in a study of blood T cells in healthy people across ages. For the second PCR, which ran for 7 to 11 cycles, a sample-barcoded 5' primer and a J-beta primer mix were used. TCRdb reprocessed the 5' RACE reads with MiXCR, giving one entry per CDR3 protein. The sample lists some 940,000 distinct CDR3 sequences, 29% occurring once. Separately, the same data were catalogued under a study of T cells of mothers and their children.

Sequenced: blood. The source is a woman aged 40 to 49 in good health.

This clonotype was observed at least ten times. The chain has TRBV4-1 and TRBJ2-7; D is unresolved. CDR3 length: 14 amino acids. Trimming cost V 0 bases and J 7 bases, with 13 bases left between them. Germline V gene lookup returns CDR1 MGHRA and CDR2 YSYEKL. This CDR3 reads CASSQDHGPAEQYF. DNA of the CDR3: TGCGCCAGCAGCCAAGATCATGGACCAGCAGAGCAGTACTTC.

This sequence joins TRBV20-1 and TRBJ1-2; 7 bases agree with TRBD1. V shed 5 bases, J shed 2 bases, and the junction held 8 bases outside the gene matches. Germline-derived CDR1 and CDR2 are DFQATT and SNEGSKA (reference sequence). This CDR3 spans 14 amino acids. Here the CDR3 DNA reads TGCAGTGCTCAGGGGGGAACAACGAACTATGGCTACACCTTC. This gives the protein CSAQGGTTNYGYTF.

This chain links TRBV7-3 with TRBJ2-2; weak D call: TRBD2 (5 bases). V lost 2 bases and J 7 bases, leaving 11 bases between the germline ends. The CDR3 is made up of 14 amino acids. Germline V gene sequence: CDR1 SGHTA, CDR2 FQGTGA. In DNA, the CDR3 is TGTGCCAGCAGCTTAGGACCAAGCGGCGGGGAGCTGTTTTTT. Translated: CASSLGPSGGELFF.

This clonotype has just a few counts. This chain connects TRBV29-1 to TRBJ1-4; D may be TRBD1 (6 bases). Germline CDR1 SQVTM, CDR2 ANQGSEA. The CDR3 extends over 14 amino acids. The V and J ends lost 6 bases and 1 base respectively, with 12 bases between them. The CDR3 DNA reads TGCAGCGTCAGGGGAAGGAGAACTAATGAAAAACTGTTTTTT. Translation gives CSVRGRRTNEKLFF.

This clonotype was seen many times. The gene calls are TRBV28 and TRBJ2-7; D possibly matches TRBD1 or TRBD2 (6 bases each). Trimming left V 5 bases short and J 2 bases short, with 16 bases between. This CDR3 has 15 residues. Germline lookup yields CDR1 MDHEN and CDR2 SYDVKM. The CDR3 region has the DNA TGTGCCAGCAGTAGGCGAGGGGGGCTCCCCTACGAGCAGTACTTC. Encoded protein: CASSRRGGLPYEQYF.

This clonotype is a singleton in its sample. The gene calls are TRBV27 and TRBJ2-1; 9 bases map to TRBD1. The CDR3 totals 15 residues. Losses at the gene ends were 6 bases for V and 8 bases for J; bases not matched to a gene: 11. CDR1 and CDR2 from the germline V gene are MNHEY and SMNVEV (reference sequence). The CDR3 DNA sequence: TGTGCCAGCAGAGGAGGGGGACAGGGATTCGATGAGCAGTTCTTC. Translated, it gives CASRGGGQGFDEQFF.

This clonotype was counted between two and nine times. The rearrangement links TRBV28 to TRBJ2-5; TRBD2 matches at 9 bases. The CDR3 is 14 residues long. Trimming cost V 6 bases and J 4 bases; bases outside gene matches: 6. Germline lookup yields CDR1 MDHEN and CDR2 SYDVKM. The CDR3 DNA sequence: TGTGCCAGCAGGAGCGGGGGGCGGGGAGAGACCCAGTACTTC. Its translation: CASRSGGRGETQYF.

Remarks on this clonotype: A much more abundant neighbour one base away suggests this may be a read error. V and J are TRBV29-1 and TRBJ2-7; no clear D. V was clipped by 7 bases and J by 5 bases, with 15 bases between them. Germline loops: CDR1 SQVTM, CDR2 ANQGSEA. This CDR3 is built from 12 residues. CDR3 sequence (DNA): TGCAGCGCTCGTCAGGAGAGCCACGAGCAGTACTTC. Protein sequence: CSARQESHEQYF.

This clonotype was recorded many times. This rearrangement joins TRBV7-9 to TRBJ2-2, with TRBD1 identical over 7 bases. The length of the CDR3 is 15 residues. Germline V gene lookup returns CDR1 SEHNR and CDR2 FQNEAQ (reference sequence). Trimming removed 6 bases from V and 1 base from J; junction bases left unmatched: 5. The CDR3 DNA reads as TGTGCCAGCAGGGCAGGGGACAGGAACACCGGGGAGCTGTTTTTT. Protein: CASRAGDRNTGELFF. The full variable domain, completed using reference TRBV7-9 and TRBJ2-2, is DTGVSQNPRHKITKRGQNVTFRCDPISEHNRLYWYRQTLGQGPEFLTYFQNEAQLEKSRLLSDRFSAERPKGSFSTLEIQRTEQGDSAMYLCASRAGDRNTGELFFGEGSRLTVL.

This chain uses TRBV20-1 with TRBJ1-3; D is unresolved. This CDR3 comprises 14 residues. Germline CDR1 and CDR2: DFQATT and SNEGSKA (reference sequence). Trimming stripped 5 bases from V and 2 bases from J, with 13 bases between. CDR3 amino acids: CSAPFGSAGNTIYF. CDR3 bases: TGCAGTGCTCCTTTCGGCAGCGCTGGAAACACCATATATTTT.

This CDR3 is CASSFLARGGTEAFF. The CDR3, as DNA: TGTGCCAGCAGCTTTCTGGCCCGAGGCGGGACTGAAGCTTTCTTT. V usage is TRBV7-9 and J usage is TRBJ1-1; D unresolved. Germline lookup yields CDR1 SEHNR and CDR2 FQNEAQ (reference sequence). The CDR3 length is 15 residues. V was pared by 3 bases and J by 5 bases, with 16 bases between.

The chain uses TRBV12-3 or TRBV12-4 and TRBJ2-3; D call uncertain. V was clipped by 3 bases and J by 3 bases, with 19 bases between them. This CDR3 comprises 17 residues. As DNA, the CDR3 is TGTGCCAGCAGTTTGCCAGTCGGCTGGGCAACAACAGATACGCAGTATTTT. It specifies CASSLPVGWATTDTQYF.

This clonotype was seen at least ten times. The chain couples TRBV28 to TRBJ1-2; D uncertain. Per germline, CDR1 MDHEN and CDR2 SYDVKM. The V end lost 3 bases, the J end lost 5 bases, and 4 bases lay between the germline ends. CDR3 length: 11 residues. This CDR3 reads CASSFGYGYTF. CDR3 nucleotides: TGTGCCAGCAGTTTTGGGTATGGCTACACCTTC.

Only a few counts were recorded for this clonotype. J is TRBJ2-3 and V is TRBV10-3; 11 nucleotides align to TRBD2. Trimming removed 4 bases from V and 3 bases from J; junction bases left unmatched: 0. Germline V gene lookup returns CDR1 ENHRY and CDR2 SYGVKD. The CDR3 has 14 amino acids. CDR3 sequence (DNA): TGTGCCATCAGTGCTAGCGGGGGGACAGATACGCAGTATTTT. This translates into CAISASGGTDTQYF.

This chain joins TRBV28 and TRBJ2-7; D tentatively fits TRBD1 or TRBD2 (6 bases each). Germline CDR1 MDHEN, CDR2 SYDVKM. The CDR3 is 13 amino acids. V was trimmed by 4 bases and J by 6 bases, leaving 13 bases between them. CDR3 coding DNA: TGTGCCAGCAGTTCCGGGGGCTTTGGCGAGCAGTACTTC. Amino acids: CASSSGGFGEQYF.

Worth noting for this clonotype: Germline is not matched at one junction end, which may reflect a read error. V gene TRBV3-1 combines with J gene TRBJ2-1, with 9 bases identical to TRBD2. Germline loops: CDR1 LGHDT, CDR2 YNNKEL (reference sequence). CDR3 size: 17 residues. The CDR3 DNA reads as TGTGCCAGCAGCCAAGGGGCGGGGGGGCTCGCCTACAATGAGCGGTTCTTC. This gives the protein CASSQGAGGLAYNERFF.

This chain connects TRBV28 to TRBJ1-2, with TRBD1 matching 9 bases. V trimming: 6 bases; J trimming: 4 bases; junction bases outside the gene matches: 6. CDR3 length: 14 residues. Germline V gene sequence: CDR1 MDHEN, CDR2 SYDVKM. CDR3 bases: TGTGCCAGCAGAACTCCGGGACAGGGCTATGGCTACACCTTC. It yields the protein CASRTPGQGYGYTF.

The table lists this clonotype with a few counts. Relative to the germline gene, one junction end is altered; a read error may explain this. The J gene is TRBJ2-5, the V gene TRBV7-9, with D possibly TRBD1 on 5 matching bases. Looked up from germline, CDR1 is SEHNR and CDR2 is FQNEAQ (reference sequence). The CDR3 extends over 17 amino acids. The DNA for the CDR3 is TGTGTCAGCAGCCACAAGGGGTCCGGGTCCCTCGAAGAGACCCAGTACTTC. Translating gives CVSSHKGSGSLEETQYF. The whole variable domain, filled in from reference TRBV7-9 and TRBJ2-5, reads DTGVSQNPRHKITKRGQNVTFRCDPISEHNRLYWYRQTLGQGPEFLTYFQNEAQLEKSRLLSDRFSAERPKGSFSTLEIQRTEQGDSAMYLCVSSHKGSGSLEETQYFGPGTRLLVL.

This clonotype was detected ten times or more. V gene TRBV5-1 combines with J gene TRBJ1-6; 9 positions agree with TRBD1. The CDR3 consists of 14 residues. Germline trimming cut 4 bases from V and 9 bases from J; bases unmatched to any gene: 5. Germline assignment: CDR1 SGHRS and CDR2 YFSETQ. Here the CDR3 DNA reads TGCGCCAGCAGCAGGGGACAGGGCGGTTCACCCCTCCACTTT. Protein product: CASSRGQGGSPLHF.

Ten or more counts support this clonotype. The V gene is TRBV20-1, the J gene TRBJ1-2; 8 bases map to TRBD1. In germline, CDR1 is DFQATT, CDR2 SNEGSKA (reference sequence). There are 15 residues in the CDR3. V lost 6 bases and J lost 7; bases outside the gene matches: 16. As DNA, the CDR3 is TGCAGTGCCCACGCTCTCAGGGGGCCGATCGGTGGCTACACCTTC. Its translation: CSAHALRGPIGGYTF.

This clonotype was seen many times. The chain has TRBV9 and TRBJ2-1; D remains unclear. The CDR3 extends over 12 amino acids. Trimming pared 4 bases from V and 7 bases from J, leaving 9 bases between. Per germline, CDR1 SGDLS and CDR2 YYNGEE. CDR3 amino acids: CASSPPANEQFF. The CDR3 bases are TGTGCCAGCAGCCCCCCCGCGAATGAGCAGTTCTTC.

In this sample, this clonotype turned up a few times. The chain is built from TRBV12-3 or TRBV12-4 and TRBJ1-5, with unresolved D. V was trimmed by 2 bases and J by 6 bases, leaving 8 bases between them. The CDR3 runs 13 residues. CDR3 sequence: CASSLHEGQPQHF. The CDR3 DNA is TGTGCCAGCAGTTTACACGAAGGTCAGCCCCAGCATTTT.

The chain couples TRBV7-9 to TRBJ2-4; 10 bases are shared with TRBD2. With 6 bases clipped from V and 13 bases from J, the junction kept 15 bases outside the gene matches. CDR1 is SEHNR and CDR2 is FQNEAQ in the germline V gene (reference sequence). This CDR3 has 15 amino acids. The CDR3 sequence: CASSFSSGGSNEQYF. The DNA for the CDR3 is TGTGCCAGCAGTTTCTCTAGCGGGGGATCAAATGAGCAGTACTTC.

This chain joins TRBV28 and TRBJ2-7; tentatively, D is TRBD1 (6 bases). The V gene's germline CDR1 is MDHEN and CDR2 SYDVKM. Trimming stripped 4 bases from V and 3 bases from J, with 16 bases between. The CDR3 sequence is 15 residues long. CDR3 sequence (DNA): TGTGCCAGCAGTTCCCCTGACAGGCTGTTCTACGAGCAGTACTTC. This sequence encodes CASSSPDRLFYEQYF.

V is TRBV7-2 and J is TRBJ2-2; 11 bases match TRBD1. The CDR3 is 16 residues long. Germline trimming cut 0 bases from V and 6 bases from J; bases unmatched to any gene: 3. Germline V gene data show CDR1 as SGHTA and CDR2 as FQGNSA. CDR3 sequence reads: CASSLAGQGVSGELFF. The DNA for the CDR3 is TGTGCCAGCAGCTTAGCGGGACAGGGGGTCTCCGGGGAGCTGTTTTTT.

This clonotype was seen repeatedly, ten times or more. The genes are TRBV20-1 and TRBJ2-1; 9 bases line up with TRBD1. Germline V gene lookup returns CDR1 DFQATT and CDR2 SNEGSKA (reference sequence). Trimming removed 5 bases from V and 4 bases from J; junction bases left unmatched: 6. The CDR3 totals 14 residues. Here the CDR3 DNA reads TGCAGTGCTCCCCAGGACAGGGGTTACAATGAGCAGTTCTTC. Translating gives CSAPQDRGYNEQFF.

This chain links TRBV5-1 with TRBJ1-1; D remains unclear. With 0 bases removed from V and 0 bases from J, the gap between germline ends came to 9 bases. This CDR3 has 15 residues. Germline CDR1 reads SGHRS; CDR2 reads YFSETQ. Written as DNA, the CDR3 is TGCGCCAGCAGCTTGGAGAGAAACATGAACACTGAAGCTTTCTTT. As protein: CASSLERNMNTEAFF.

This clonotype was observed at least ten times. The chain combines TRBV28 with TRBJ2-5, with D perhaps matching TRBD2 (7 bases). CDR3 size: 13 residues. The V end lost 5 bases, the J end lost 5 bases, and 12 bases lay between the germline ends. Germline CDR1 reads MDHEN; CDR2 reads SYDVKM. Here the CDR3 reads CASSGGGRETQYF. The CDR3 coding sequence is TGTGCCAGCAGTGGGGGGGGCCGGGAGACCCAGTACTTC. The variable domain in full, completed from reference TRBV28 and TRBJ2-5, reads DVKVTQSSRYLVKRTGEKVFLECVQDMDHENMFWYRQDPGLGLRLIYFSYDVKMKEKGDIPEGYSVSREKKERFSLILESASTNQTSMYLCASSGGGRETQYFGPGTRLLVL.

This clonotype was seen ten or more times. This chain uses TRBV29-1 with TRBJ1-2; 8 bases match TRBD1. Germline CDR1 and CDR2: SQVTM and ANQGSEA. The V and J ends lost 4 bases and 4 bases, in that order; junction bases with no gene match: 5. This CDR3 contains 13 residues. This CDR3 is CSVGVGTGYGYTF. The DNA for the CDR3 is TGCAGCGTTGGAGTGGGGACAGGCTATGGCTACACCTTC.

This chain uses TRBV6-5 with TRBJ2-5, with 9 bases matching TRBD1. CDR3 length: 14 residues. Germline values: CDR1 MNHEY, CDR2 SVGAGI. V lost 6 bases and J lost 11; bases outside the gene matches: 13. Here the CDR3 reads CASSIVTGGVEQYF. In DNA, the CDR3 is TGTGCCAGCAGCATCGTGACAGGGGGAGTAGAGCAGTACTTC.

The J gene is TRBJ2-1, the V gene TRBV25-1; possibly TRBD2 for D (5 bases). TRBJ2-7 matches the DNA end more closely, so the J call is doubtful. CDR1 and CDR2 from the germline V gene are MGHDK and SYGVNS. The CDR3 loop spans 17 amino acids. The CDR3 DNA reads TGTGCCAGCAGTGAATCTACGGGGAAACTCTCCTACAATGAGCAGTACTTC. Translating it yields CASSESTGKLSYNEQYF.

As DNA, the CDR3 is TGTGCCACCAGTCCCCGGCGGGGGGGCCCCTACAATGAGCAGTTCTTC. It codes for CATSPRRGGPYNEQFF. This rearrangement joins TRBV24-1 to TRBJ2-1; 9 bases line up with TRBD2. Unmatched junction bases numbered 7, after V lost 6 bases and J lost 2 bases. Per the germline V gene, CDR1 is KGHDR and CDR2 is SFDVKD. This CDR3 has 16 residues.